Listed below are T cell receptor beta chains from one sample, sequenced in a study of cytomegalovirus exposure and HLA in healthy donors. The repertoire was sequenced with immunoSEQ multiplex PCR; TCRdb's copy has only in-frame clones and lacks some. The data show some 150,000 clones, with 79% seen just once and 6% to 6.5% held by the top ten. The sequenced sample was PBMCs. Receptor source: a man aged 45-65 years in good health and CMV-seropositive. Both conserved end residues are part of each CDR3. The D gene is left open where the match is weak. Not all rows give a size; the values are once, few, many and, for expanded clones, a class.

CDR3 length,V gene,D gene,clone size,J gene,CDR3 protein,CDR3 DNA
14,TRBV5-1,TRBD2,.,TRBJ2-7,CASTGLAGNYEQYF,TGCGCCAGCACAGGACTAGCGGGAAACTACGAGCAGTACTTC
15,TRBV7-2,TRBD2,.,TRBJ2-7,CASSSGLAFSYEQYF,TGTGCCAGCAGCTCCGGACTAGCGTTCTCCTACGAGCAGTACTTC
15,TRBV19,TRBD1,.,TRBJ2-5,CASSIQGQAQETQYF,TGTGCCAGTAGTATCCAGGGACAGGCCCAAGAGACCCAGTACTTC
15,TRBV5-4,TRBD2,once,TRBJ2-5,CASSGGLAGQETQYF,TGTGCCAGCAGCGGAGGACTAGCGGGTCAAGAGACCCAGTACTTC
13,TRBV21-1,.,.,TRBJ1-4,CARNRGQDEKLFF,TGTGCCAGAAACAGGGGGCAAGATGAAAAACTGTTTTTT
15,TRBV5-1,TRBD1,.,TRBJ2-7,CASSLAGQTSYEQYF,TGCGCCAGCAGCTTGGCGGGACAGACCTCCTACGAGCAGTACTTC
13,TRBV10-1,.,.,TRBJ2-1,CASSVLSSNEQFF,TGCGCCAGCAGTGTTCTTAGCAGCAATGAGCAGTTCTTC
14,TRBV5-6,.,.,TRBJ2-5,CASSLVGGGETQYF,TGTGCCAGCAGCTTGGTTGGGGGAGGAGAGACCCAGTACTTC
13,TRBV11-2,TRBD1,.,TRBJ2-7,CASSPQGADEQYF,TGTGCCAGCAGCCCACAGGGGGCGGACGAGCAGTACTTC
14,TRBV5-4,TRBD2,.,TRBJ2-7,CASSDTSGSYEQYF,TGTGCCAGCAGCGATACTAGCGGGAGCTACGAGCAGTACTTC
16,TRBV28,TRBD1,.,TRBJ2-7,CASSLRFRDRDHEQYF,TGTGCCAGCAGTTTACGATTCCGGGACAGGGACCACGAGCAGTACTTC
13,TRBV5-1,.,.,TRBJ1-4,CASSFGQHEKLFF,TGCGCCAGCAGCTTCGGACAGCATGAAAAACTGTTTTTT
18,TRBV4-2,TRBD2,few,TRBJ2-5,CASSQDIASGSLAETQYF,TGTGCCAGCAGCCAAGATATCGCTAGCGGGAGTTTGGCGGAGACCCAGTACTTC
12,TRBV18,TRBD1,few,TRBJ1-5,CASSRGDSPQHF,TGTGCCAGCTCCAGGGGGGACTCCCCCCAGCATTTT
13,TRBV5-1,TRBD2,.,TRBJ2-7,CASSSDPSGNQYF,TGCGCCAGCAGCTCCGACCCTAGCGGGAATCAGTACTTC
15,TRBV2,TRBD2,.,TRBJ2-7,CASSPSSGRVYEQYF,TGTGCCAGCAGTCCCTCTAGCGGGAGGGTATACGAGCAGTACTTC
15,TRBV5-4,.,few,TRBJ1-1,CASSGSRVGVSEAFF,TGTGCCAGCAGCGGCAGCAGGGTTGGGGTTAGTGAAGCTTTCTTT